This TCR beta chain was identified in a study of blood T cells in healthy people across ages. This clonotype has ten or more counts. This CDR3 is built from 14 residues. Looked up from germline, CDR1 is SEHNR and CDR2 is FQNEAQ (reference sequence). The V segment lost 0 bases and the J segment 8 bases; nucleotides outside the gene matches: 3. The authors ran a second PCR of 7 to 11 cycles using a sample-barcoded 5' primer and a J-beta primer mix. TCRdb processed the 5' RACE reads anew with MiXCR; each CDR3 protein has one entry. The table lists about 1.1 million distinct CDR3 sequences, 35% to 40% of them singletons.

The sequenced sample was blood. The sequence came from a man aged 18 to 30 in good health. The J gene is TRBJ1-1, the V gene TRBV7-9; 10 positions agree with TRBD1. CDR3 in DNA: TGTGCCAGCAGCTTAGCGGGGACAGGGGACGAAGCTTTCTTT. This codes for CASSLAGTGDEAFF. The whole variable domain, remainder taken from reference TRBV7-9 and TRBJ1-1, is DTGVSQNPRHKITKRGQNVTFRCDPISEHNRLYWYRQTLGQGPEFLTYFQNEAQLEKSRLLSDRFSAERPKGSFSTLEIQRTEQGDSAMYLCASSLAGTGDEAFFGQGTRLTVV.